A selection of T cell receptor beta chains follows, all from one sample in a study of CD8 T cells in ankylosing spondylitis. TCRdb redid the calling of the 5' RACE reads with MiXCR, one entry per CDR3 protein. There are about 220,000 distinct CDR3 sequences in the sample; 6% to 8% occur only once, and around 14% lies in the top ten. Sample: blood, either unsorted or a sorted T cell fraction (not recorded which). These receptors were taken from a male donor with ankylosing spondylitis. The CDR3 runs from the conserved cysteine through the conserved F or W. The order of the fields is D gene, clone size, V gene, J gene, CDR3 DNA, CDR3 protein. D genes are given only for firm matches. Clone size is given for some rows only: seen once, a few or many times, or a class if the clone is expanded.

D: .
size: many
V: TRBV28
J: TRBJ1-4
DNA: TGTGCCAGCAGCTTGAGGGGAGCAACTAATGAAAAACTGTTTTTT
CDR3: CASSLRGATNEKLFF

D: TRBD1
size: many
V: TRBV5-1
J: TRBJ2-1
DNA: TGCGCCAGCAGCTTGGTATTTCCGGGACAGGGGGGTGATGAGCAGTTCTTC
CDR3: CASSLVFPGQGGDEQFF

D: TRBD1
size: many
V: TRBV6-1
J: TRBJ1-3
DNA: TGTGCCAGCAGTCCCCGGGACAGGGGATTAAACACCATATATTTT
CDR3: CASSPRDRGLNTIYF

D: .
size: many
V: TRBV4-3
J: TRBJ2-7
DNA: TGCGCCAGCAGCACCGGGGTTTCCTACGAGCAGTACTTC
CDR3: CASSTGVSYEQYF

D: .
size: many
V: TRBV24-1
J: TRBJ1-1
DNA: TGTGCCACCAGTGAGGGTTGGGAGACTGAAGCTTTCTTT
CDR3: CATSEGWETEAFF

D: .
size: many
V: TRBV7-7
J: TRBJ1-6
DNA: TGTGCTAGCAGCCCCGCATCAAGCTCCTATAATTCACCCCTCCACTTT
CDR3: CASSPASSSYNSPLHF

D: TRBD2
size: many
V: TRBV4-1
J: TRBJ2-1
DNA: TGCGCCAGCAGCCCAGGACTAGTCTCCTACAATGAGCAGTTCTTC
CDR3: CASSPGLVSYNEQFF

D: .
size: many
V: TRBV4-3
J: TRBJ1-4
DNA: TGCGCCAGCAGCCAAGACTGGACAGACAATGAAAAACTGTTTTTT
CDR3: CASSQDWTDNEKLFF

D: .
size: few
V: TRBV5-5
J: TRBJ2-5
DNA: TGTGCCAGCAGCTCGGTGGGGGGCCGACAAGAGACCCAGTACTTC
CDR3: CASSSVGGRQETQYF

D: .
size: .
V: TRBV30
J: TRBJ2-6
DNA: TGTGCCTGGAGTGCGCGGGTCTCTGGGGCCAACGTCCTGACTTTC
CDR3: CAWSARVSGANVLTF

D: .
size: few
V: TRBV4-1
J: TRBJ1-2
DNA: TGCGCCAGCAGCCAAGAAAAGGAGGCTAACTATGGCTACACCTTC
CDR3: CASSQEKEANYGYTF

D: .
size: many
V: TRBV29-1
J: TRBJ2-7
DNA: TGCAGCGTTGTCCGGGCCTACGAGCAGTACTTC
CDR3: CSVVRAYEQYF

D: .
size: many
V: TRBV11-2
J: TRBJ2-1
DNA: TGTGCCAGCAGCCAGGACTATCTCTCCTACAATGAGCAGTTCTTC
CDR3: CASSQDYLSYNEQFF

D: .
size: few
V: TRBV7-9
J: TRBJ2-1
DNA: TGTGCCAGCACTGACCAGCCTCCTTACAATGAGCAGTTCTTC
CDR3: CASTDQPPYNEQFF

D: .
size: many
V: TRBV29-1
J: TRBJ2-7
DNA: TGCAGCGTTCTCCCCGTCCTGGAGGGGGTCAGCTCCTACGAGCAGTACTTC
CDR3: CSVLPVLEGVSSYEQYF

D: TRBD2
size: many
V: TRBV7-9
J: TRBJ2-3
DNA: TGTGCCAGCAGCTCCTACGGGACTAGCCGCCCAGATACGCAGTATTTT
CDR3: CASSSYGTSRPDTQYF

D: TRBD2
size: few
V: TRBV4-1
J: TRBJ2-7
DNA: TGCGCCAGCAGCCAAGCAGCGTCTAGCGGAGCCTACGAGCAGTACTTC
CDR3: CASSQAASSGAYEQYF

D: .
size: many
V: TRBV4-2
J: TRBJ2-4
DNA: TGTGCCAGCAGCCAAGAAGCCGGGGGGCTAAGGATTCAGTACTTC
CDR3: CASSQEAGGLRIQYF

D: .
size: many
V: TRBV6-5
J: TRBJ2-1
DNA: TGTGCCAGCAGTTACTCACTAGGGCCCTACAATGAGCAGTTCTTC
CDR3: CASSYSLGPYNEQFF

D: .
size: .
V: TRBV20-1
J: TRBJ1-1
DNA: TGCAGTGCTAGAGAGCCTGCTGGGATCACTGAAGCTTTCTTT
CDR3: CSAREPAGITEAFF

D: .
size: few
V: TRBV29-1
J: TRBJ2-5
DNA: TGCAGCGTTGAAGACCTTCAGGGTCCGGAGACCCAGTACTTC
CDR3: CSVEDLQGPETQYF

D: .
size: many
V: TRBV12-3/TRBV12-4
J: TRBJ2-1
DNA: TGTGCCAGCAGTTACAGGGCCACTGAGCAGTTCTTC
CDR3: CASSYRATEQFF

D: .
size: many
V: TRBV7-9
J: TRBJ2-7
DNA: TGTGCCAGCAGCCCATCCCTTGGGCTTATTTACTCCTACGAGCAGTACTTC
CDR3: CASSPSLGLIYSYEQYF

D: TRBD1
size: .
V: TRBV7-3
J: TRBJ1-5
DNA: TGTGCCAGCGGCCGGACAGGGAGGCATCAGCCCCAGCATTTT
CDR3: CASGRTGRHQPQHF

D: TRBD2
size: many
V: TRBV27
J: TRBJ2-3
DNA: TGTGCCAGCAGTTCCCTAGCGGGAAGCACAGATACGCAGTATTTT
CDR3: CASSSLAGSTDTQYF

D: .
size: many
V: TRBV12-3/TRBV12-4
J: TRBJ2-1
DNA: TGTGCCAGCAGTACCGATGTGGCGCGGGATGAGCAGTTCTTC
CDR3: CASSTDVARDEQFF

D: TRBD1
size: many
V: TRBV27
J: TRBJ1-1
DNA: TGTGCCAGCACCCAGGGGGGGAACACTGAAGCTTTCTTT
CDR3: CASTQGGNTEAFF

D: .
size: .
V: TRBV9
J: TRBJ2-3
DNA: TGTGCCAGCAGCGTAGATGGCTCCGGGGGAGATACGCAGTATTTT
CDR3: CASSVDGSGGDTQYF

D: .
size: many
V: TRBV6-2/TRBV6-3
J: TRBJ2-2
DNA: TGTGCCAGCAGTTACCCGGCAGGACCGAACACCGGGGAGCTGTTTTTT
CDR3: CASSYPAGPNTGELFF

D: .
size: many
V: TRBV7-9
J: TRBJ2-7
DNA: TGTGCCAGCAGCTTAGTTAGTAACGAGCAGTACTTC
CDR3: CASSLVSNEQYF

D: .
size: many
V: TRBV27
J: TRBJ2-2
DNA: TGTGCCACCAACGACTTAGGCGGGGAGCTGTTTTTT
CDR3: CATNDLGGELFF

D: TRBD1
size: .
V: TRBV4-3
J: TRBJ2-2
DNA: TGCGCCAGCAGCCAAGAAATACAGGGGTTAACGGAGAAGCACGGGGAGCTGTTTTTT
CDR3: CASSQEIQGLTEKHGELFF

D: .
size: many
V: TRBV7-2
J: TRBJ2-7
DNA: TGTGCCAGCAGCTTAGCGATTAGGTCCTACGAGCAGTACTTC
CDR3: CASSLAIRSYEQYF

D: .
size: few
V: TRBV7-2
J: TRBJ1-1
DNA: TGTGCCAGCAGCCCGGGCCGAGCCTTGGGTAGCACTGAAGCTTTCTTT
CDR3: CASSPGRALGSTEAFF

D: TRBD1
size: few
V: TRBV2
J: TRBJ2-7
DNA: TGTGCCAGCAGTGAAGTGGGGACAGGGGTCGAGCAGTACTTC
CDR3: CASSEVGTGVEQYF

D: .
size: few
V: TRBV20-1
J: TRBJ2-7
DNA: TGCAGTGCTAGAGGTCAAGTGCTAGGGCCCTACGAGCAGTACTTC
CDR3: CSARGQVLGPYEQYF